The 14 T cell receptor beta chains below were found in one sample sequenced in a study of cytomegalovirus exposure and HLA in healthy donors. The PCR had 60 Vbeta and 13 Jbeta primers. Libraries were prepared by immunoSEQ multiplex PCR; TCRdb keeps only in-frame clonotypes and omits some of them. This sample contains approximately 46,000 clones. The sequencing input was PBMCs. These receptor sequences come from a male donor in good health and CMV-seronegative.

CDR3 residues: CASSPSRGPYGYTF. CDR3 sequence (DNA): TGTGCCAGCTCACCATCCAGGGGCCCCTATGGCTACACCTTC. This rearrangement joins TRBV18 to TRBJ1-2; D may be TRBD1 (6 bases). Trimming took 2 bases from V and 4 from J, leaving 11 bases between them. Germline V CDR1 and CDR2: KGHSH, LQKENI. The CDR3 consists of 14 residues.

This chain uses TRBV28 with TRBJ2-7; TRBD1 matches at 9 bases. J was trimmed by 1 base and V by 2 bases; bases with no gene match: 9. Per germline, CDR1 MDHEN and CDR2 SYDVKM. This CDR3 contains 17 residues. The CDR3 spells CASSLGTGRGFSYEQYF. CDR3 coding DNA: TGTGCCAGCAGTTTAGGGACAGGGAGGGGGTTTTCCTACGAGCAGTACTTC. The variable domain in full, completed from reference TRBV28 and TRBJ2-7, reads DVKVTQSSRYLVKRTGEKVFLECVQDMDHENMFWYRQDPGLGLRLIYFSYDVKMKEKGDIPEGYSVSREKKERFSLILESASTNQTSMYLCASSLGTGRGFSYEQYFGPGTRLTVT.

V usage is TRBV7-8 and J usage is TRBJ2-7, with TRBD2 as a possible D gene (6 bases). The germline V and J ends were trimmed by 5 bases and 7 bases, with 21 bases remaining between them. The CDR3 contains 15 residues. Germline V CDR1 and CDR2: SGHVS, FQNEAQ. CDR3 residues: CASSQPGLSPQEQYF. The CDR3 nucleotides read TGTGCCAGCAGCCAGCCGGGACTCTCCCCCCAAGAGCAGTACTTC.

This sequence joins TRBV29-1 and TRBJ1-4; 7 bases match TRBD1. CDR3 length: 14 amino acids. The V and J ends lost 6 bases and 7 bases, in that order; junction bases with no gene match: 11. Germline V gene sequence: CDR1 SQVTM, CDR2 ANQGSEA. CDR3 nucleotides: TGCAGCGTCGGCTCGACAGGGATCGGTGAAAAACTGTTTTTT. Protein: CSVGSTGIGEKLFF.

The chain combines TRBV5-4 with TRBJ2-7; D unclear. Trimming took off 4 bases at V and 2 bases at J, with 10 bases between the two ends. CDR1 is SGHNT and CDR2 is YYREEE in the germline V gene (reference sequence). This CDR3 contains 13 residues. DNA for the CDR3: TGTGCCAGCAGCCTAAGCGAGACCTACGAGCAGTACTTC. This gives the protein CASSLSETYEQYF.

The chain links TRBV19 to TRBJ2-3, with D possibly TRBD2 on 5 matching bases. The CDR3 loop spans 14 amino acids. V lost 6 bases, J lost 8 bases, and 18 bases lay in between. From germline, CDR1 is LNHDA and CDR2 SQIVND (reference sequence). The chain's CDR3 is CASRVGLDFGTQYF. The CDR3 DNA reads as TGTGCCAGTAGGGTCGGACTCGACTTCGGTACGCAGTATTTT.

The chain combines TRBV15 with TRBJ2-7; TRBD1 agrees at 8 bases. Germline assignment: CDR1 LNHNV and CDR2 YYDKDF (reference sequence). The CDR3 extends over 16 amino acids. The ends lost 3 bases at V and 4 bases at J; junction bases unmatched: 11. In DNA, the CDR3 is TGTGCCACCAGCAGCGAGAGACAGGGGCTTAGGTACGAGCAGTACTTC. This encodes CATSSERQGLRYEQYF. The full variable domain, completed using reference TRBV15 and TRBJ2-7, is DAMVIQNPRYQVTQFGKPVTLSCSQTLNHNVMYWYQQKSSQAPKLLFHYYDKDFNNEADTPDNFQSRRPNTSFCFLDIRSPGLGDTAMYLCATSSERQGLRYEQYFGPGTRLTVT.

The rearrangement joins TRBV30 to TRBJ1-4; no definite D call. In germline, CDR1 is GTSNPN, CDR2 SVGIG (reference sequence). V was shortened by 2 bases and J by 5 bases, with 12 bases between the two germline ends. The CDR3 covers 14 residues. The CDR3: CAWSSDGSNEKLFF. CDR3 nucleotide sequence: TGTGCCTGGAGTTCCGACGGGAGCAATGAAAAACTGTTTTTT.

The rearrangement joins TRBV7-2 to TRBJ2-4; a weak D match, TRBD2 (5 bases). The CDR3 is 19 residues long. Germline V lookup: CDR1 SGHTA, CDR2 FQGNSA. Trimming left V 1 base short and J 4 bases short, with 23 bases between. This chain's CDR3 is CASSLVGREGRHTKNIQYF. The CDR3 coding sequence is TGTGCCAGCAGCTTAGTGGGTCGAGAGGGTAGACATACAAAAAACATTCAGTACTTC.

V usage is TRBV18 and J usage is TRBJ2-7; 7 bases are a match to TRBD2. This CDR3 comprises 12 residues. Germline V gives CDR1 KGHSH, CDR2 LQKENI. The V and J ends lost 8 bases and 2 bases, in that order; junction bases with no gene match: 3. CDR3 in amino acids: CASRAGAYEQYF. The CDR3 DNA sequence: TGTGCCAGCCGGGCGGGAGCCTACGAGCAGTACTTC.

The chain combines TRBV19 with TRBJ2-5, with D uncertain. Germline V gives CDR1 LNHDA, CDR2 SQIVND (reference sequence). The CDR3 is made up of 13 amino acids. V lost 3 bases and J 5 bases, leaving 10 bases between the germline ends. The CDR3 protein is CASSIRVRETQYF. The CDR3 DNA reads TGTGCCAGTAGTATCCGGGTTAGGGAGACCCAGTACTTC.

V usage is TRBV5-1 and J usage is TRBJ2-5; 7 bases are a match to TRBD2. Germline CDR1 and CDR2: SGHRS and YFSETQ. The length of the CDR3 is 18 residues. The V segment lost 1 base and the J segment 3 bases; nucleotides outside the gene matches: 15. The CDR3 sequence: CASSLTASGGGWEETQYF. CDR3 coding DNA: TGCGCCAGCAGCTTGACGGCTAGCGGAGGTGGATGGGAAGAGACCCAGTACTTC.

The gene calls are TRBV28 and TRBJ2-7, with 9 bases matching TRBD1. The ends lost 4 bases at V and 1 base at J; junction bases unmatched: 8. CDR1 and CDR2 from the germline V gene are MDHEN and SYDVKM. The CDR3 runs 16 residues. This CDR3 reads CASSSLGQGRSYEQYF. The CDR3 coding sequence is TGTGCCAGCAGTTCTCTCGGACAGGGGAGGTCCTACGAGCAGTACTTC.

The rearrangement joins TRBV13 to TRBJ1-2; 9 bases fit TRBD1. Germline V gene lookup returns CDR1 PRHDT and CDR2 FYEKMQ (reference sequence). V lost 5 bases and J lost 10; bases outside the gene matches: 11. The CDR3 loop spans 14 amino acids. This chain's CDR3 is CASSQGGDREDYTF. As DNA, the CDR3 is TGTGCCAGCAGCCAAGGTGGGGACAGGGAGGACTACACCTTC.